The TCR beta chain under discussion was sequenced for a study of blood T cell repertoires in COVID-19. Study-level information: From the United States, Italy and Spain came samples of acute and convalescent COVID-19. PBMCs, B-cell-depleted T cells, or T cells were the source of the cDNA or gDNA that made up the material.

Profiling relied on immunoSEQ multiplex PCR, and the TCRdb table lists in-frame clones only, not all of them. The repertoire holds roughly 160,000 clones, with approximately 79% as singletons. This clonotype was obtained from a woman of 80 years or more with acute or convalescent COVID-19. The specimen sequenced was peripheral blood.

DNA for the CDR3: TGTGCCAGCAGTGAAGGGTTGCTAGCTCGAGTTAATGAGCAGTTCTTC. Its protein product is CASSEGLLARVNEQFF. J is TRBJ2-1 and V is TRBV2, with D maybe TRBD2 (5 bases). This CDR3 spans 16 amino acids. The germline gives CDR1 SNHLY, CDR2 FYNNEI. V lost 1 base to trimming and J lost 7 bases, with 17 bases between them.